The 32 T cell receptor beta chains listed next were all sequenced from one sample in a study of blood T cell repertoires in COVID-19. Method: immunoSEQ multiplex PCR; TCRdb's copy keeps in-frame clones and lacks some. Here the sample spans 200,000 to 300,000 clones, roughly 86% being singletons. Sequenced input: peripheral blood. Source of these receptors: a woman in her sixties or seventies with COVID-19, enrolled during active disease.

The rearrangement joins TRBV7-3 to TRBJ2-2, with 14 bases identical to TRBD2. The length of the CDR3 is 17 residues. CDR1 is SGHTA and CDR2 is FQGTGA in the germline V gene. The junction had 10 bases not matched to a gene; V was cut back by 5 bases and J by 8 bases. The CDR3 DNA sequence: TGTGCCAGCAGCCCACCCCCCGGGACTAGCGGGAGAGGGGAGCTGTTTTTT. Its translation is CASSPPPGTSGRGELFF.

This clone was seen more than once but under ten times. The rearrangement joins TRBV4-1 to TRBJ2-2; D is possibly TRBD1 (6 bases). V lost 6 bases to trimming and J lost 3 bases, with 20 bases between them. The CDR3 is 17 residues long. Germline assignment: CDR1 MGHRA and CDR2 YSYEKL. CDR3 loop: CASSYRVLNLDTGELFF. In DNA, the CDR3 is TGCGCCAGCAGTTACAGGGTCCTTAATTTGGACACCGGGGAGCTGTTTTTT.

The CDR3 DNA follows: TGTGCCATCAGTGGGGACAACAATGAGCAGTTCTTC. Its translation is CAISGDNNEQFF. The V call is TRBV10-3, the J call TRBJ2-1; a possible D gene is TRBD1 (6 bases). The CDR3 is made up of 12 amino acids. Per germline, CDR1 ENHRY and CDR2 SYGVKD. Trimming shortened V by 4 bases and J by 5 bases, and 6 bases separated the two germline ends.

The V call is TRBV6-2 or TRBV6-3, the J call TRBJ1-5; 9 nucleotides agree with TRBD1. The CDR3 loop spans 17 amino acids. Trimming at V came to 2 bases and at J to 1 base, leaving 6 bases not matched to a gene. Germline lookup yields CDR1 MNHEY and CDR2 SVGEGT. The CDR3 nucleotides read TGTGCCAGCAGTTACCGTGGGACAGGGACCAGCAATCAGCCCCAGCATTTT. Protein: CASSYRGTGTSNQPQHF.

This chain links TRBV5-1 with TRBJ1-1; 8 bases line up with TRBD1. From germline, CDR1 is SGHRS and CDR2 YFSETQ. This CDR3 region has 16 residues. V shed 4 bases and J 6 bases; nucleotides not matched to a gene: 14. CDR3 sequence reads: CASSLLVGQGASEAFF. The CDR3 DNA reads TGCGCCAGCAGCCTCCTTGTAGGACAGGGCGCTTCTGAAGCTTTCTTT.

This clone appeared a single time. The CDR3 is CASRKQGASGELFF. In nucleotides, the CDR3 is TGTGCCAGCCGAAAACAGGGGGCATCCGGGGAGCTGTTTTTT. This chain links TRBV28 with TRBJ2-2; 9 nucleotides match TRBD1. Unmatched junction bases numbered 7, after V lost 8 bases and J lost 6 bases. From germline, CDR1 is MDHEN and CDR2 SYDVKM. The CDR3 length is 14 residues.

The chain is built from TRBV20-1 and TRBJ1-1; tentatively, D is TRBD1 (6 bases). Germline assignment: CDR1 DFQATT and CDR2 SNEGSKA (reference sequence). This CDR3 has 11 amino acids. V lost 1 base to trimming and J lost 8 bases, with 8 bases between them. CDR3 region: CSARGTVEAFF. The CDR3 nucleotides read TGCAGTGCTAGAGGGACAGTAGAAGCTTTCTTT.

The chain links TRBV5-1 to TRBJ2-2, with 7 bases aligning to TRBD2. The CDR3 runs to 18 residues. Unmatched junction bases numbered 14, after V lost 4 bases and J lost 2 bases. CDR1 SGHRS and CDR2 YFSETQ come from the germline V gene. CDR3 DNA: TGCGCCAGCAGCCCAAGTGGGATCGCGGGGGTAAACACCGGGGAGCTGTTTTTT. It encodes CASSPSGIAGVNTGELFF.

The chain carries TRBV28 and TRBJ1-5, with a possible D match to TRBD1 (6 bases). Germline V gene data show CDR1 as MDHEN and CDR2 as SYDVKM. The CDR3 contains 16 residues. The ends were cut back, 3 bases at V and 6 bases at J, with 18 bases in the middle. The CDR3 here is CASSFVGVGAGQPQHF. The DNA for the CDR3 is TGTGCCAGCAGTTTTGTGGGTGTGGGGGCAGGTCAGCCCCAGCATTTT.

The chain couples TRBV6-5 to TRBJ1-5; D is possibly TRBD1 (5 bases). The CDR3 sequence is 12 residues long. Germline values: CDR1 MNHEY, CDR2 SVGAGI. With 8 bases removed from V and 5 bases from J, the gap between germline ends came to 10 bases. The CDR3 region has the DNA TGTGCCAGCTTAACGGGGGATCAGCCCCAGCATTTT. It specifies CASLTGDQPQHF.

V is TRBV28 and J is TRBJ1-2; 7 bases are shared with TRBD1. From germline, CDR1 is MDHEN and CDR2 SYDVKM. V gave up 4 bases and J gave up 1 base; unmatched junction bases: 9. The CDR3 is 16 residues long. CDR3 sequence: CASSYDPGQYNYGYTF. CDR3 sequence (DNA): TGTGCCAGCAGTTACGACCCGGGACAGTATAACTATGGCTACACCTTC.

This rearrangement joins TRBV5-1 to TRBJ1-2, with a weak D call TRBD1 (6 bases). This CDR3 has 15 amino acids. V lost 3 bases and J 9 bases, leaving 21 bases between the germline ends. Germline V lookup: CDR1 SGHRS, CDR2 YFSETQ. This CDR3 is CASSSSLTGTLSYTF. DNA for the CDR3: TGCGCCAGCAGCTCATCCCTCACAGGGACCTTGAGCTACACCTTC.

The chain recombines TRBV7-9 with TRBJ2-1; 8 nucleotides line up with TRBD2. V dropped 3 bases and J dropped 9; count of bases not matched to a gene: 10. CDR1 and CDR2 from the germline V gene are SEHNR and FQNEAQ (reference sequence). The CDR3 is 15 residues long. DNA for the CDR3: TGTGCCAGCAGCTTGCTAGAAGCGGGAGTGGGTGAGCAGTTCTTC. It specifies CASSLLEAGVGEQFF. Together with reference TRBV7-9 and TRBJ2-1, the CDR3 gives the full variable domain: DTGVSQNPRHKITKRGQNVTFRCDPISEHNRLYWYRQTLGQGPEFLTYFQNEAQLEKSRLLSDRFSAERPKGSFSTLEIQRTEQGDSAMYLCASSLLEAGVGEQFFGPGTRLTVL.

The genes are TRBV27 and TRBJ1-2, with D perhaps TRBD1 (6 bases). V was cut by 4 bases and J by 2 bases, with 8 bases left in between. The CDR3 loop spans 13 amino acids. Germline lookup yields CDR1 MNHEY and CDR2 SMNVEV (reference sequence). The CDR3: CASSWQGNYGYTF. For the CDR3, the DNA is TGTGCCAGCAGTTGGCAGGGGAACTATGGCTACACCTTC.

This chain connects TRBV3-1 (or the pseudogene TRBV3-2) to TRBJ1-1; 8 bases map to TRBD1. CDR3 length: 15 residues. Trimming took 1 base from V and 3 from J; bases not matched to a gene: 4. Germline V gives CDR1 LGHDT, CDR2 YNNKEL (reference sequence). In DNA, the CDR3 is TGTGCCAGCAGCCAAGCCCCAGGGGGCTACACTGAAGCTTTCTTT. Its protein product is CASSQAPGGYTEAFF.

CDR3 in DNA: TGTGCCAGCAGCCAGAACCGGGACAGGGGGCAAAAGCAGTACTTC. This encodes CASSQNRDRGQKQYF. This chain joins TRBV3-1 (or the pseudogene TRBV3-2) and TRBJ2-7, with 12 bases that match TRBD1. This CDR3 is built from 15 residues. Germline V gives CDR1 LGHDT, CDR2 YNNKEL (reference sequence). Unmatched junction bases numbered 8, after V lost 3 bases and J lost 8 bases.

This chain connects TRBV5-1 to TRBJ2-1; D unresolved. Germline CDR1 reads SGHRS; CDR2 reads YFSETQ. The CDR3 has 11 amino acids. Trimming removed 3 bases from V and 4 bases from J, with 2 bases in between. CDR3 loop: CASSSYNEQFF. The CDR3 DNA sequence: TGCGCCAGCAGCTCATACAATGAGCAGTTCTTC.

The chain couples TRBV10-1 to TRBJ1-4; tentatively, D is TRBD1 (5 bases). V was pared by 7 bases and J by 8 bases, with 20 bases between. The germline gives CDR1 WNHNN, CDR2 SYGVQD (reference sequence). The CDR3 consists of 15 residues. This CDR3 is CASTRAPPVREKLFF. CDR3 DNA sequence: TGCGCCAGCACCAGGGCCCCACCCGTTCGGGAAAAACTGTTTTTT.

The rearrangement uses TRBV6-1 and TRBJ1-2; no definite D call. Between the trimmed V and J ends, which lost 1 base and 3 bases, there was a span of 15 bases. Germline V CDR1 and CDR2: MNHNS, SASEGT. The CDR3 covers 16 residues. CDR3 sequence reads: CASSEGGRPQDYGYTF. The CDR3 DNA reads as TGTGCCAGCAGTGAAGGTGGAAGGCCCCAGGACTATGGCTACACCTTC.

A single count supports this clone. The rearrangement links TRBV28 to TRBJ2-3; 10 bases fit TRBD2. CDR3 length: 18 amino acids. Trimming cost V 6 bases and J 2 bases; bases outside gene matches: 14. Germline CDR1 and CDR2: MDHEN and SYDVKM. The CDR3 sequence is CASRTLAGVHRDTDTQYF. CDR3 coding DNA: TGTGCCAGCAGGACCCTAGCGGGAGTCCATAGAGACACAGATACGCAGTATTTT.

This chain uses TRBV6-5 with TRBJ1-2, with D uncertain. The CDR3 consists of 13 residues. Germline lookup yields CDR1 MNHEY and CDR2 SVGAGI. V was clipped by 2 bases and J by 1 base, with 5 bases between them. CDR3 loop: CASSYEYNYGYTF. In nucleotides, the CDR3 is TGTGCCAGCAGTTACGAGTATAACTATGGCTACACCTTC.

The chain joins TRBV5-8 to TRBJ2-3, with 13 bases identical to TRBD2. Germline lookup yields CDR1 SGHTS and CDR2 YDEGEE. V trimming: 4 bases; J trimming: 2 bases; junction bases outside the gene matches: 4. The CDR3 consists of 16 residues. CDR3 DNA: TGTGCCAGCAGCCAGGGACTAGCGGGATACACAGATACGCAGTATTTT. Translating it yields CASSQGLAGYTDTQYF.

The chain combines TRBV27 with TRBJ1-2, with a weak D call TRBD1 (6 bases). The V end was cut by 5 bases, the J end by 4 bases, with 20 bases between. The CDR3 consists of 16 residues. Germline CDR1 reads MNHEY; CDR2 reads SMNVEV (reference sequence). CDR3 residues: CASSPHSGTTGYGYTF. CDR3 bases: TGTGCCAGCAGTCCCCACTCTGGGACAACAGGCTATGGCTACACCTTC.

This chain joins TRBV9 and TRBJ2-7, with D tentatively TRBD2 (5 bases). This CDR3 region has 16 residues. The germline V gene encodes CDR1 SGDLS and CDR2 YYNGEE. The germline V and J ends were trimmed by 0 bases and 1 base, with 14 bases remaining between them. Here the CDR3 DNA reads TGTGCCAGCAGCGTAGGGAGCGGTGGGGAATCCTACGAGCAGTACTTC. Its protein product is CASSVGSGGESYEQYF.

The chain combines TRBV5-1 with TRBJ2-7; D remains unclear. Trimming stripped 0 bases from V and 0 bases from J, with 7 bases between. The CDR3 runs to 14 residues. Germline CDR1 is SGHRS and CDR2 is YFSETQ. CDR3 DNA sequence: TGCGCCAGCAGCTTGGTGAGTAACTCCTACGAGCAGTACTTC. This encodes CASSLVSNSYEQYF.

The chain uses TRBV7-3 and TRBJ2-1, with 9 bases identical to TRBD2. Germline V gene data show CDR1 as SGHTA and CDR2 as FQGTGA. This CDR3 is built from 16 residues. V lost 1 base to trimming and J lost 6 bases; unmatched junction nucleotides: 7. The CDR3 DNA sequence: TGTGCCAGCAGCTTAAGCGGCGGGAGGGCTTCCAATGAGCAGTTCTTC. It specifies CASSLSGGRASNEQFF.

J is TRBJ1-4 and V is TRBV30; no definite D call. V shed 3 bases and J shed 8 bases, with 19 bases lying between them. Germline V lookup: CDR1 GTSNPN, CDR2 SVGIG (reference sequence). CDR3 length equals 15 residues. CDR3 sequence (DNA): TGTGCCTGGAGCCGCCGGACCCACCAGCGGGAAAAACTGTTTTTT. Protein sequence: CAWSRRTHQREKLFF.

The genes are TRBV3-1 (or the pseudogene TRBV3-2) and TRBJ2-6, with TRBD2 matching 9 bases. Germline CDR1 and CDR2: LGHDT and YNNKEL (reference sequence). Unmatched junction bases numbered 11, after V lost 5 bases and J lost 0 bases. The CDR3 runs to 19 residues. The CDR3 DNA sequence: TGTGCCAGCAGCACACTCCCGCTAGCGGGAACCTCTGGGGCCAACGTCCTGACTTTC. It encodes CASSTLPLAGTSGANVLTF.

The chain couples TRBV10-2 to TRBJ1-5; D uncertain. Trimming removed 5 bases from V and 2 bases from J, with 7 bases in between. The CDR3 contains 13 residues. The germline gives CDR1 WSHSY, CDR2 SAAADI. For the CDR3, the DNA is TGCGCCAGCAGTTTCGAGGGCAATCAGCCCCAGCATTTT. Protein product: CASSFEGNQPQHF.

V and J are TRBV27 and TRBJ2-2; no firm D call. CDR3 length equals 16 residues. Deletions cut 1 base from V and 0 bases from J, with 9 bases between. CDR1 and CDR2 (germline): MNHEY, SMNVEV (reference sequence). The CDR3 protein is CASSLLLGPNTGELFF. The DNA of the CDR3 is TGTGCCAGCAGTTTATTGCTGGGCCCGAACACCGGGGAGCTGTTTTTT.

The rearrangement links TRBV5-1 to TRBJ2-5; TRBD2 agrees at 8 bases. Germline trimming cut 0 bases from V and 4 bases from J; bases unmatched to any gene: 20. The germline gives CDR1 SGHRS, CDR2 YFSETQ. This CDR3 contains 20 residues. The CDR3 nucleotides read TGCGCCAGCAGCTTGGAAGGGTTGGGACTAGTCCCTTTCCCTGGAGAGACCCAGTACTTC. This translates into CASSLEGLGLVPFPGETQYF.

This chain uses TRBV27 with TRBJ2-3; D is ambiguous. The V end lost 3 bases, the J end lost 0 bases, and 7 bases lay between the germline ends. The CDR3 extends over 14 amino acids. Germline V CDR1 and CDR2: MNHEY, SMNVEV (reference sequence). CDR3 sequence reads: CASSFTASTDTQYF. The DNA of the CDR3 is TGTGCCAGCAGTTTCACTGCTAGCACAGATACGCAGTATTTT.